Listed below are T cell receptor beta chains from one sample, sequenced in a study of beta chain features in type 1 diabetes. The protocol was immunoSEQ multiplex PCR, while the TCRdb copy is restricted to in-frame clones and leaves out a portion. The sample holds roughly 730,000 clones, around 15% seen once. The specimen sequenced was naive CD4+ T cells from blood. The receptors were gathered from a man between 18 and 29 years old with type 1 diabetes. Both conserved end residues are part of each CDR3. The order of the fields is V gene, clone size, J gene, D gene, CDR3 DNA, CDR3 protein. D genes are given only for firm matches. The listing skips clone size in some rows; elsewhere it reads once, few, many or a size class.

v_call: TRBV11-2; clone_size: -; j_call: TRBJ1-2; d_call: -; cdr3_nt: TGTGCCAGCAGCTTGCCAGGGGTGGGCGGCTACACCTTC; cdr3_aa: CASSLPGVGGYTF
v_call: TRBV28; clone_size: -; j_call: TRBJ2-3; d_call: -; cdr3_nt: TGTGCCAGCACAACGGGGGGCGGTGATACAGATACGCAGTATTTT; cdr3_aa: CASTTGGGDTDTQYF
v_call: TRBV2; clone_size: -; j_call: TRBJ1-2; d_call: -; cdr3_nt: TGTGCCAGCAGTGACGTGGGGGCGGGAGACTATGGCTACACCTTC; cdr3_aa: CASSDVGAGDYGYTF
v_call: TRBV6-6; clone_size: few; j_call: TRBJ1-4; d_call: -; cdr3_nt: TGTGCCAGCAGCCCACCGAGAGAAAAACTGTTTTTT; cdr3_aa: CASSPPREKLFF
v_call: TRBV2; clone_size: -; j_call: TRBJ1-5; d_call: -; cdr3_nt: TGTGCCAGCAGCATACAGGGTATTGAGCCCCAGCATTTT; cdr3_aa: CASSIQGIEPQHF
v_call: TRBV7-9; clone_size: -; j_call: TRBJ2-1; d_call: -; cdr3_nt: TGTGCCAGCAGCTTATATGGGGGAAGCTCCTACAATGAGCAGTTCTTC; cdr3_aa: CASSLYGGSSYNEQFF
v_call: TRBV11-3; clone_size: few; j_call: TRBJ2-1; d_call: -; cdr3_nt: TGTGCCAGCAGCAGCCGAGGGGGCAATGAGCAGTTCTTC; cdr3_aa: CASSSRGGNEQFF
v_call: TRBV6-5; clone_size: -; j_call: TRBJ2-1; d_call: TRBD2; cdr3_nt: TGTGCCAGCAGTACTAGCGGTAATGAGCAGTTCTTC; cdr3_aa: CASSTSGNEQFF
v_call: TRBV2; clone_size: few; j_call: TRBJ2-2; d_call: TRBD1; cdr3_nt: TGTGCCAGCAATGAGGACAGGCGTTACACCGGGGAGCTGTTTTTT; cdr3_aa: CASNEDRRYTGELFF
v_call: TRBV15; clone_size: few; j_call: TRBJ2-5; d_call: -; cdr3_nt: TGTGCCACCAGCAGAGATGGTGGAGGGCAAGAGACCCAGTACTTC; cdr3_aa: CATSRDGGGQETQYF
v_call: TRBV10-3; clone_size: few; j_call: TRBJ2-5; d_call: -; cdr3_nt: TGTGCCATCAGTCCGGGTCCCTTGAGTGAGGAGACCCAGTACTTC; cdr3_aa: CAISPGPLSEETQYF
v_call: TRBV2; clone_size: -; j_call: TRBJ1-5; d_call: -; cdr3_nt: TGTGCCAGCAGTGGTCGGGGGATTGCGAGAAATCAGCCCCAGCATTTT; cdr3_aa: CASSGRGIARNQPQHF
v_call: TRBV4-1; clone_size: few; j_call: TRBJ1-4; d_call: -; cdr3_nt: TGCGCCAGCAGCCAAGAACCCCGGGGTGAAAAACTGTTTTTT; cdr3_aa: CASSQEPRGEKLFF
v_call: TRBV5-4; clone_size: -; j_call: TRBJ1-6; d_call: -; cdr3_nt: TGTGCCAGCAGCTTGGCCGGCTGGGATTCACCCCTCCACTTT; cdr3_aa: CASSLAGWDSPLHF
v_call: TRBV6-6; clone_size: -; j_call: TRBJ2-7; d_call: -; cdr3_nt: TGTGCCAGCAGTTACGACGGGGGCGTCTATATGTGGCAGTACTTC; cdr3_aa: CASSYDGGVYMWQYF
v_call: TRBV30; clone_size: -; j_call: TRBJ2-5; d_call: -; cdr3_nt: TGTGCCTGGAGGGACGGCGGGGTGACCGAGACCCAGTACTTC; cdr3_aa: CAWRDGGVTETQYF
v_call: TRBV14; clone_size: -; j_call: TRBJ1-2; d_call: -; cdr3_nt: TGTGCCAGCAGCCAAAACAAGATCGGCTACACCTTC; cdr3_aa: CASSQNKIGYTF
v_call: TRBV15; clone_size: few; j_call: TRBJ1-1; d_call: -; cdr3_nt: TGTGCCACCAGCTCACAGCTAATGAACACTGAAGCTTTCTTT; cdr3_aa: CATSSQLMNTEAFF
v_call: TRBV30; clone_size: few; j_call: TRBJ1-1; d_call: -; cdr3_nt: TGTGCCTGGAGTGTTGGGGCAGGGGAGACTGAAGCTTTCTTT; cdr3_aa: CAWSVGAGETEAFF
v_call: TRBV4-1; clone_size: few; j_call: TRBJ1-1; d_call: TRBD1; cdr3_nt: TGCGCCAGCAGCACTTCGACAGGGGTGAACACTGAAGCTTTCTTT; cdr3_aa: CASSTSTGVNTEAFF
v_call: TRBV2; clone_size: -; j_call: TRBJ2-1; d_call: TRBD2; cdr3_nt: TGTGCCAGCAGTAGGACTAGCGGGGGCTCCTACAATGAGCAGTTCTTC; cdr3_aa: CASSRTSGGSYNEQFF
v_call: TRBV25-1; clone_size: few; j_call: TRBJ2-3; d_call: -; cdr3_nt: TGTGCCAGCAGTGAATATCTGGTTCCAGATACGCAGTATTTT; cdr3_aa: CASSEYLVPDTQYF
v_call: TRBV5-1; clone_size: -; j_call: TRBJ1-6; d_call: -; cdr3_nt: TGCGCCAGCAGCTTGAACCGGGACACAGTTAATTCACCCCTCCACTTT; cdr3_aa: CASSLNRDTVNSPLHF
v_call: TRBV29-1; clone_size: -; j_call: TRBJ1-1; d_call: -; cdr3_nt: TGCAGCGTGGATCCAACCGCTGAAGCTTTCTTT; cdr3_aa: CSVDPTAEAFF
v_call: TRBV7-9; clone_size: -; j_call: TRBJ1-5; d_call: -; cdr3_nt: TGTGCCAGCAGCAGGAGCGGGGGTCAGAACAATCAGCCCCAGCATTTT; cdr3_aa: CASSRSGGQNNQPQHF
v_call: TRBV11-3; clone_size: -; j_call: TRBJ2-6; d_call: -; cdr3_nt: TGTGCCAGCAGCTCCGAGTCTGGGGCCAACGTCCTGACTTTC; cdr3_aa: CASSSESGANVLTF
v_call: TRBV10-3; clone_size: -; j_call: TRBJ1-1; d_call: -; cdr3_nt: TGTGCCATCAGTGAGTCGTTGATGAACACTGAAGCTTTCTTT; cdr3_aa: CAISESLMNTEAFF
v_call: TRBV27; clone_size: -; j_call: TRBJ1-2; d_call: -; cdr3_nt: TGTGCCAGCGGTGTTAGGAATCTGAACTATGGCTACACCTTC; cdr3_aa: CASGVRNLNYGYTF
v_call: TRBV7-2; clone_size: few; j_call: TRBJ1-1; d_call: -; cdr3_nt: TGTGCCAGCAGCCCTACTATCGCCAGTCAGGGCGAAGCTTTCTTT; cdr3_aa: CASSPTIASQGEAFF
v_call: TRBV10-3; clone_size: -; j_call: TRBJ2-5; d_call: -; cdr3_nt: TGTGCCATCAGTGATAGAGGCGAACAAGAGACCCAGTACTTC; cdr3_aa: CAISDRGEQETQYF
v_call: TRBV4-2; clone_size: few; j_call: TRBJ2-2; d_call: TRBD2; cdr3_nt: TGTGCCAGCAGCCCTAGCGGGGGGGCCGAGACCGGGGAGCTGTTTTTT; cdr3_aa: CASSPSGGAETGELFF
v_call: TRBV2; clone_size: few; j_call: TRBJ2-7; d_call: TRBD1; cdr3_nt: TGTGCCAGCAGTGGGGACAGGGGTTACGAGCAGTACTTC; cdr3_aa: CASSGDRGYEQYF
v_call: TRBV5-1; clone_size: few; j_call: TRBJ2-6; d_call: TRBD1; cdr3_nt: TGCGCCAGCAGCTTGGGACAGGGGGCCTCTGGGGCCAACGTCCTGACTTTC; cdr3_aa: CASSLGQGASGANVLTF
v_call: TRBV2; clone_size: -; j_call: TRBJ2-3; d_call: TRBD1; cdr3_nt: TGTGCCAGCAGTGGACGGACAGGGAGTACAGATACGCAGTATTTT; cdr3_aa: CASSGRTGSTDTQYF
v_call: TRBV27; clone_size: -; j_call: TRBJ2-3; d_call: TRBD1; cdr3_nt: TGTGCCAGCAGTTTATTGGCAACGGGACAGGGGGCGGATACGCAGTATTTT; cdr3_aa: CASSLLATGQGADTQYF
v_call: TRBV10-3; clone_size: few; j_call: TRBJ2-3; d_call: TRBD2; cdr3_nt: TGTGCCATCAGTGAGGAAGCGGGGCTTGGCACAGATACGCAGTATTTT; cdr3_aa: CAISEEAGLGTDTQYF
v_call: TRBV13; clone_size: once; j_call: TRBJ1-3; d_call: -; cdr3_nt: TGTGCCAGCAGCTTAGGGACACCTGGAAACACCATATATTTT; cdr3_aa: CASSLGTPGNTIYF
v_call: TRBV5-1; clone_size: few; j_call: TRBJ1-1; d_call: -; cdr3_nt: TGCGCCAGCAGCTTGGTGGCGAACACTGAAGCTTTCTTT; cdr3_aa: CASSLVANTEAFF
v_call: TRBV2; clone_size: -; j_call: TRBJ2-5; d_call: TRBD1; cdr3_nt: TGTGCCAGCATCCGGGACAGGGGATTCGAGACCCAGTACTTC; cdr3_aa: CASIRDRGFETQYF
v_call: TRBV9; clone_size: -; j_call: TRBJ2-1; d_call: TRBD2; cdr3_nt: TGTGCCAGCAGCGATCGTAGCGGGGGGGCCTGGGAGCAGTTCTTC; cdr3_aa: CASSDRSGGAWEQFF
v_call: TRBV7-9; clone_size: many; j_call: TRBJ2-3; d_call: -; cdr3_nt: TGTGCCAGCGGGGATACGCAGTATTTT; cdr3_aa: CASGDTQYF